The 29 T cell receptor beta chains listed next were all sequenced from one sample in a study of T cells in Graves' hyperthyroidism and ophthalmopathy. From RNA transcripts, TCR beta CDR3 regions were amplified. The study used the HTBI primer set for a first-round RT-PCR of the TCR CDR3. One entry per CDR3 protein, called by TCRdb with MiXCR from the multiplex PCR reads. The sample carries hundreds of thousands of distinct CDR3 sequences, roughly a third recorded once. Sequencing was done on a sample of blood. All receptors come from a woman in her 40s with Graves' hyperthyroidism.

V usage is TRBV5-1 and J usage is TRBJ1-2; D is possibly TRBD1 (5 bases). CDR1 is SGHRS, CDR2 YFSETQ, per germline. The length of the CDR3 is 17 residues. V lost 4 bases and J 1 base, leaving 20 bases between the germline ends. The CDR3, as DNA: TGCGCCAGCAGCGGCTCCGGAAGGGGCCCCCTTAACTATGGCTACACCTTC. Its protein is CASSGSGRGPLNYGYTF. Complete variable domain (other parts from reference TRBV5-1 and TRBJ1-2): KAGVTQTPRYLIKTRGQQVTLSCSPISGHRSVSWYQQTPGQGLQFLFEYFSETQRNKGNFPGRFSGRQFSNSRSEMNVSTLELGDSALYLCASSGSGRGPLNYGYTFGSGTRLTVV.

A note on this clonotype: A much larger clone is a single base away; this may be a read error. The V and J genes are TRBV10-3 and TRBJ1-2; weak D call: TRBD1 (5 bases). Germline V lookup: CDR1 ENHRY, CDR2 SYGVKD. The CDR3 extends over 13 amino acids. Trimming left V 6 bases short and J 5 bases short, with 13 bases between. CDR3 DNA sequence: TGTGCCATCAGGCCCTTTAGGGGATATGGCTACACCTTC. It yields the protein CAIRPFRGYGYTF.

The chain links TRBV27 to TRBJ1-1, with 7 bases that match TRBD1. Germline CDR1 is MNHEY and CDR2 is SMNVEV (reference sequence). The trim removed 7 bases at V and 7 bases at J, leaving 9 bases unmatched. CDR3 size: 13 residues. In nucleotides, the CDR3 is TGTGCCAGCAAGACGGACAGGTCAAGTGAAGCTTTCTTT. This translates into CASKTDRSSEAFF.

This sequence joins TRBV12-5 and TRBJ1-3; D remains unclear. With 0 bases removed from V and 2 bases from J, the gap between germline ends came to 14 bases. The CDR3 loop spans 17 amino acids. Germline V lookup: CDR1 LGHNT, CDR2 FRNRAP. The CDR3 is CASGLVLYGDPGNTIYF. CDR3 in DNA: TGTGCTAGTGGTTTGGTACTTTACGGAGATCCTGGAAACACCATATATTTT.

The V gene is TRBV7-8, the J gene TRBJ1-1; the D gene is possibly TRBD1 (6 bases). The CDR3 contains 15 residues. With 0 bases removed from V and 0 bases from J, the gap between germline ends came to 8 bases. Germline V lookup: CDR1 SGHVS, CDR2 FQNEAQ. The CDR3 DNA is TGTGCCAGCAGCTTAGCGCGACAGGTGAACACTGAAGCTTTCTTT. Its protein product is CASSLARQVNTEAFF.

This clonotype was counted many times. The V gene is TRBV10-1, the J gene TRBJ2-1; 8 bases are a match to TRBD2. Trimming removed 1 base from V and 6 bases from J; junction bases left unmatched: 5. Germline V gene lookup returns CDR1 WNHNN and CDR2 SYGVQD (reference sequence). This CDR3 has 15 residues. Here the CDR3 DNA reads TGCGCCAGCAGTGAGTTAACTAGCGGCCTCAATGAGCAGTTCTTC. This sequence encodes CASSELTSGLNEQFF.

The chain employs TRBV12-3 or TRBV12-4 and TRBJ2-5, with TRBD2 identical over 9 bases. V was clipped by 5 bases and J by 0 bases; unmatched bases: 13. This CDR3 comprises 18 residues. CDR3 nucleotide sequence: TGTGCCAGCAGTCCGCGGGGGGGGGCTAGCGCCTACCAAGAGACCCAGTACTTC. Its translation is CASSPRGGASAYQETQYF.

J is TRBJ1-2 and V is TRBV19; D is unresolved. V lost 9 bases and J 8 bases, leaving 16 bases between the germline ends. The germline CDR1 and CDR2 sequences are LNHDA and SQIVND (reference sequence). The CDR3 has 12 residues. The CDR3: CASLDPSGGYTF. The CDR3 coding sequence is TGTGCCAGCCTAGACCCTTCCGGGGGCTACACCTTC.

Turning to this clonotype: Being one base from a much bigger clone, this may be a read error. The chain is built from TRBV24-1 and TRBJ2-7, with 7 bases that match TRBD2. CDR3 length: 12 amino acids. The V gene end was trimmed by 11 bases and the J gene end by 9 bases; junction bases not matched to a gene: 12. Germline V gene data show CDR1 as KGHDR and CDR2 as SFDVKD. The CDR3, as DNA: TGTGCCAGCAGCCCTGGGAGGGGAAGGCAGTACTTC. Its translation is CASSPGRGRQYF.

The chain recombines TRBV5-8 with TRBJ2-2, with TRBD2 matching 7 bases. Germline V CDR1 and CDR2: SGHTS, YDEGEE. J gave up 3 bases and V 2 bases, and 7 bases lay outside the gene matches. CDR3 size: 16 residues. The CDR3 region is CASSLYGRGDTGELFF. The CDR3 DNA follows: TGTGCCAGCAGCTTATATGGGAGGGGAGACACCGGGGAGCTGTTTTTT.

This clonotype was seen at least ten times. V gene TRBV7-8 combines with J gene TRBJ2-7; 10 bases are shared with TRBD1. CDR1 is SGHVS, CDR2 FQNEAQ, per germline. V shed 2 bases and J 4 bases; nucleotides not matched to a gene: 8. This CDR3 has 16 residues. The CDR3 DNA sequence: TGTGCCAGCAGCTTAACCGGGACAGGGGTTGGGTACGAGCAGTACTTC. Translated, it gives CASSLTGTGVGYEQYF.

This clonotype has just a few counts. The chain has TRBV20-1 and TRBJ2-7; possibly TRBD2 for D (7 bases). The V end lost 3 bases, the J end lost 3 bases, and 21 bases lay between the germline ends. The CDR3 is 16 residues long. Germline values: CDR1 DFQATT, CDR2 SNEGSKA (reference sequence). The CDR3, as DNA: TGCAGTGCTAGTTTACGGGGGGACAACCCCTTCTACGAGCAGTACTTC. Protein sequence: CSASLRGDNPFYEQYF.

This clonotype came up once. V gene TRBV6-5 combines with J gene TRBJ2-3; tentative D call: TRBD1 (7 bases). The CDR3 is 17 amino acids. V was clipped by 10 bases and J by 0 bases, with 23 bases between them. From germline, CDR1 is MNHEY and CDR2 SVGAGI. The CDR3 is CAIRRDSGTVSTDTQYF. In nucleotides, the CDR3 is TGTGCCATCAGGAGGGATTCCGGGACAGTCAGCACAGATACGCAGTATTTT.

This clonotype was counted once. The chain recombines TRBV7-2 with TRBJ2-3, with no clear D. The CDR3 contains 13 residues. V was trimmed by 5 bases and J by 1 base, leaving 7 bases between them. Germline values: CDR1 SGHTA, CDR2 FQGNSA. The CDR3, as DNA: TGTGCCAGCAGCCGAGATCGCACAGATACGCAGTATTTT. Amino acid sequence: CASSRDRTDTQYF.

V usage is TRBV7-9 and J usage is TRBJ1-4; tentatively, D is TRBD1 (5 bases). The CDR3 covers 15 residues. CDR1 SEHNR and CDR2 FQNEAQ come from the germline V gene (reference sequence). V lost 5 bases to trimming and J lost 0 bases, with 10 bases between them. The CDR3: CASSQGFATNEKLFF. DNA for the CDR3: TGTGCCAGCAGCCAGGGCTTTGCAACTAATGAAAAACTGTTTTTT. Using reference TRBV7-9 and TRBJ1-4 for the parts outside the CDR3, the full variable domain is DTGVSQNPRHKITKRGQNVTFRCDPISEHNRLYWYRQTLGQGPEFLTYFQNEAQLEKSRLLSDRFSAERPKGSFSTLEIQRTEQGDSAMYLCASSQGFATNEKLFFGSGTQLSVL.

The chain combines TRBV4-1 with TRBJ1-2; D uncertain. The germline V and J ends were trimmed by 1 base and 6 bases, with 6 bases remaining between them. This CDR3 is built from 12 residues. The germline CDR1 and CDR2 sequences are MGHRA and YSYEKL. CDR3 sequence: CASSQVGNGYTF. The DNA for the CDR3 is TGCGCCAGCAGCCAAGTCGGGAATGGCTACACCTTC.

As to this clonotype: The CDR3 does not end in the conserved phenylalanine or tryptophan, so this is likely a read error. Because the CDR3's place on the DNA is in doubt, the DNA is left out and the CDR3 is given as listed by TCRdb. The chain combines TRBV10-2 with TRBJ1-3. In germline, CDR1 is WSHSY, CDR2 SAAADI. The CDR3 length is 8 residues, termini included. The CDR3 loop is CASSEGTS.

The sample holds many counts of this clonotype. The chain is built from TRBV6-5 and TRBJ1-5; TRBD1 might be the D (6 bases). Germline-derived CDR1 and CDR2 are MNHEY and SVGAGI. The CDR3 totals 13 residues. The V end was cut by 8 bases, the J end by 5 bases, with 13 bases between. In DNA, the CDR3 is TGTGCCAGCGCCGGGGGGCTTGATCAGCCCCAGCATTTT. This encodes CASAGGLDQPQHF.

The V gene is TRBV7-6, the J gene TRBJ1-1, with 10 bases that match TRBD1. J gave up 10 bases and V 5 bases, and 19 bases lay outside the gene matches. Germline CDR1 SGHVS, CDR2 FNYEAQ. The CDR3 has 17 amino acids. The CDR3 sequence is CASSLDRGRVSTDRAFF. The DNA for the CDR3 is TGTGCCAGCAGCCTAGACAGGGGGCGCGTCAGCACTGACCGAGCTTTCTTT.

The rearrangement uses TRBV12-3 or TRBV12-4 and TRBJ2-7, with D hard to call. The CDR3 has 16 residues. The ends were cut back, 6 bases at V and 0 bases at J, with 18 bases in the middle. DNA for the CDR3: TGTGCCAGCAGCCCCGGTCGTGGGCGTCGCTCCTACGAGCAGTACTTC. It translates to CASSPGRGRRSYEQYF.

This chain joins TRBV4-2 and TRBJ2-7; the D gene is possibly TRBD2 (6 bases). V lost 0 bases and J lost 0, with 15 bases in between. The CDR3 covers 17 residues. In germline, CDR1 is LGHNA, CDR2 YNFKEQ. The CDR3 protein is CASSQDPTSLSSYEQYF. The DNA of the CDR3 is TGTGCCAGCAGCCAAGATCCCACTAGCCTGAGCTCCTACGAGCAGTACTTC.

This chain uses TRBV7-2 with TRBJ2-5; TRBD1 is a possible D gene (7 bases). Trimming shortened V by 2 bases and J by 2 bases, and 12 bases separated the two germline ends. The length of the CDR3 is 15 residues. From germline, CDR1 is SGHTA and CDR2 FQGNSA. The DNA for the CDR3 is TGTGCCAGCAGCTTACGCCCAGGGGGGCAAGAGACCCAGTACTTC. Its protein product is CASSLRPGGQETQYF.

The V gene is TRBV24-1, the J gene TRBJ1-2; TRBD1 matches 7 bases. J lost 6 bases, V lost 2 bases, and 14 bases had no gene match. The CDR3 covers 17 residues. Germline values: CDR1 KGHDR, CDR2 SFDVKD. The CDR3 DNA follows: TGTGCCACCAGTGATTATCGGGCAGGGGGGAATCTGCATGGCTACACCTTC. Translated: CATSDYRAGGNLHGYTF.

The chain is built from TRBV6-5 and TRBJ1-1; D is unclear. Looked up from germline, CDR1 is MNHEY and CDR2 is SVGAGI. CDR3 length: 16 amino acids. V gave up 5 bases and J gave up 0 bases, with 16 bases separating them. The CDR3 coding sequence is TGTGCCAGCAGTCGCATTCCGGATTACATGAACACTGAAGCTTTCTTT. Its translation: CASSRIPDYMNTEAFF.

The sample holds a few counts of this clonotype. CDR3 region: CASSHGTAGYEKLFF. The CDR3 nucleotides are TGTGCCAGCAGCCATGGGACAGCGGGCTATGAAAAACTGTTTTTT. The rearrangement uses TRBV7-8 and TRBJ1-4; TRBD1 matches at 7 bases. Germline V CDR1 and CDR2: SGHVS, FQNEAQ. V lost 5 bases to trimming and J lost 6 bases; unmatched junction nucleotides: 9. This CDR3 spans 15 amino acids.

The chain uses TRBV19 and TRBJ1-6; D gene unclear. Germline values: CDR1 LNHDA, CDR2 SQIVND (reference sequence). V was clipped by 6 bases and J by 12 bases, with 9 bases between them. This CDR3 has 11 residues. CDR3 amino acids: CASRSGQPLHF. The CDR3 coding sequence is TGTGCCAGTAGATCGGGCCAACCCCTCCACTTT. Looking up the rest from reference TRBV19 and TRBJ1-6 gives the full variable domain: DGGITQSPKYLFRKEGQNVTLSCEQNLNHDAMYWYRQDPGQGLRLIYYSQIVNDFQKGDIAEGYSVSREKKESFPLTVTSAQKNPTAFYLCASRSGQPLHFGNGTRLTVT.

This clonotype was seen at least ten times. The chain joins TRBV9 to TRBJ2-2, with 7 bases aligning to TRBD1. This CDR3 is built from 16 residues. The V and J ends lost 3 bases and 3 bases, in that order; junction bases with no gene match: 8. Germline values: CDR1 SGDLS, CDR2 YYNGEE. The DNA for the CDR3 is TGTGCCAGCAGCGCAAAGCCGGGACAGTACACCGGGGAGCTGTTTTTT. This encodes CASSAKPGQYTGELFF.

The rearrangement links TRBV20-1 to TRBJ2-5, with D possibly matching TRBD2 (6 bases). The CDR3 extends over 14 amino acids. V was cut by 2 bases and J by 5 bases, with 15 bases left in between. From germline, CDR1 is DFQATT and CDR2 SNEGSKA (reference sequence). The CDR3 DNA reads TGCAGTGCTAGACCGCCCGGGGGACGGGAGACCCAGTACTTC. Protein sequence: CSARPPGGRETQYF.

This clonotype was counted a few times. The V call is TRBV5-8, the J call TRBJ2-7; a possible D gene is TRBD1 (6 bases). The CDR3 length is 15 residues. V was trimmed by 1 base and J by 5 bases, leaving 16 bases between them. Per germline, CDR1 SGHTS and CDR2 YDEGEE. Here the CDR3 reads CASSLYYRAYHEQYF. DNA for the CDR3: TGTGCCAGCAGCTTGTACTACAGGGCGTACCACGAGCAGTACTTC.